These T cell receptor beta chains were read from a single sample in a study of blood T cell repertoires in COVID-19. Clones were sequenced by immunoSEQ multiplex PCR, and TCRdb holds only the in-frame ones, with some missing. Of 93,000 or so clones in the sample, 84% are singletons; the top ten hold 10% to 15%. Sequencing was done on a sample of peripheral blood. The origin of the receptors is a human donor in a cohort sampled during active or convalescent COVID-19. Each CDR3 is given with its conserved first and last residue. The D gene is left open where the match is weak. For some rows the clone size is stated as once, few or many, or as a class when expanded; others skip it.

d_call j_call v_call clone_size cdr3_nt cdr3_aa
- TRBJ1-3 TRBV10-3 - TGTGCCATCACGGTGGGGCCCGGAAACACCATATATTTT CAITVGPGNTIYF
TRBD1 TRBJ1-6 TRBV5-3 - TGTGCCAGAAGCCCCTGGCGGAATAGACAGGGGAATTCACCCCTCCACTTT CARSPWRNRQGNSPLHF
- TRBJ2-6 TRBV27 - TGTGCCAGCAGTTTATTTGGACAGCGTGGGGCCAACGTCCTGACTTTC CASSLFGQRGANVLTF
- TRBJ2-3 TRBV7-9 - TGTGCCAGCAGCCCCGAGAGAACAGCCCCCTCAGATACGCAGTATTTT CASSPERTAPSDTQYF
TRBD2 TRBJ2-7 TRBV29-1 once TGCAGCGCCTTTAGCGGGGGAAGCTCCTACGAGCAGTACTTC CSAFSGGSSYEQYF
- TRBJ2-7 TRBV7-9 - TGTGCCAGCAGCTTGTATTTGGGGACATACTCCTACGAGCAGTACTTC CASSLYLGTYSYEQYF
- TRBJ1-4 TRBV2 - TGTGCCAGCAGTACTGACTGGGGGGGCGAAAAACTGTTTTTT CASSTDWGGEKLFF
- TRBJ1-5 TRBV2 - TGTGCCAGCAGGGGGACGGGAGGGCCCCAGCATTTT CASRGTGGPQHF
- TRBJ2-1 TRBV6-5 - TGTGCCAGCAGTTACGATGGCAGGGGACATGAGCAGTTCTTC CASSYDGRGHEQFF
- TRBJ2-1 TRBV7-9 - TGTGCCAGCAGCTTCCCAGGCCATAACAATGAGCAGTTCTTC CASSFPGHNNEQFF
TRBD2 TRBJ2-5 TRBV6-5 - TGTGCCAGCAGTTACAGCCTAGCGGAGGGTAGGGAGACCCAGTACTTC CASSYSLAEGRETQYF
- TRBJ2-2 TRBV19 - TGTGCCAGTAGTATGAAGGGGACCGGGGAGCTGTTTTTT CASSMKGTGELFF
TRBD1 TRBJ1-2 TRBV7-6 - TGTGCCAGCAGCTTAGGGGACAGGGGGCTGGGTGGCTACACCTTC CASSLGDRGLGGYTF
- TRBJ1-1 TRBV18 once TGTGCCAGCTCAGTTTCAGGGAACACTGAAGCTTTCTTT CASSVSGNTEAFF
- TRBJ2-6 TRBV2 - TGTGCCAGCAGTCAACAGGGTCCCGGGGGGGCCAACGTCCTGACTTTC CASSQQGPGGANVLTF
- TRBJ1-1 TRBV6-5 - TGTGCCAGCAGTTACTCGAAATCGAGGGTGAACACTGAAGCTTTCTTT CASSYSKSRVNTEAFF
- TRBJ2-7 TRBV19 - TGTGCCAGCCAGGGTGTCTGGTCCTACGAGCAGTACTTC CASQGVWSYEQYF
- TRBJ1-2 TRBV18 - TGTGCCAGCTCACGAGAGGGTAACTATGGCTACACCTTC CASSREGNYGYTF
- TRBJ1-3 TRBV4-3 - TGCGCCAGCAGCCAAGATCACTCCGTTGGAAACACCATATATTTT CASSQDHSVGNTIYF
- TRBJ1-5 TRBV5-1 - TGCGCCAGCAGCTTGGGATTCGGGGGTGGACAGCCCCAGCATTTT CASSLGFGGGQPQHF
- TRBJ1-4 TRBV7-9 - TGTGCCAGCAGCCCGAGCTTCCAGGGCACTAATGAAAAACTGTTTTTT CASSPSFQGTNEKLFF
- TRBJ1-2 TRBV10-3 - TGTGCCATCAGCGGGGAGTGGGTAATGAACTATGGCTACACCTTC CAISGEWVMNYGYTF
- TRBJ2-4 TRBV6-2/TRBV6-3 once TGTGCCAGCAGTACACGGGGTAGGGTGACAGGCAAAAACATTCAGTACTTC CASSTRGRVTGKNIQYF
TRBD1 TRBJ1-6 TRBV7-9 once TGTGCCAGCAGCCGCCCGGGACAGGGGGGAATAGGGCTCGGTTTCCCCCTCCACTTT CASSRPGQGGIGLGFPLHF
TRBD2 TRBJ2-1 TRBV7-2 - TGTGCCAGCAGCTTAGCGGGGGCTAGCGGGGGCTACAATGAGCAGTTCTTC CASSLAGASGGYNEQFF
- TRBJ2-5 TRBV5-1 once TGCGCCAGCAGCTTCCCAGGAGGGGAGACCCAGTACTTC CASSFPGGETQYF
TRBD1 TRBJ1-6 TRBV2 few TGTGCCAGCAGTGAAAGGGACAGCAATTCACCCCTCCACTTT CASSERDSNSPLHF
TRBD1 TRBJ2-6 TRBV6-7 - TGTGCCAGCAGTTGGACAGGGGAGGATGGTGGGGCCAACGTCCTGACTTTC CASSWTGEDGGANVLTF
- TRBJ2-5 TRBV11-2 once TGTGCCAGCAGCTATGGCGGCTTGCAGGAGACCCAGTACTTC CASSYGGLQETQYF
TRBD2 TRBJ2-7 TRBV4-1 once TGCGCCAGCAGCCAGACCCTCGGACTAGAGGTGTACGAGCAGTACTTC CASSQTLGLEVYEQYF
TRBD1 TRBJ2-1 TRBV27 few TGTGCCAGCAGTTTACGATCTCCGGGACAGGGGGCTGTCGATGAGCAGTTCTTC CASSLRSPGQGAVDEQFF
- TRBJ1-3 TRBV7-3 - TGTGCCAGCAGCTTGAACAGGGCCTCCTCTGGAAACACCATATATTTT CASSLNRASSGNTIYF
- TRBJ2-7 TRBV10-2 - TGCGCCACCACGGCGGGTACCACCTACGAGCAGTACTTC CATTAGTTYEQYF
TRBD1 TRBJ1-2 TRBV6-5 once TGTGCCAGCAGCCAGGGGGATGACTATGGCTACACCTTC CASSQGDDYGYTF
- TRBJ1-1 TRBV6-5 - TGTGCCAGCAGCCCCCCCGTGGGCCAAGCTTTCTTT CASSPPVGQAFF
- TRBJ1-5 TRBV30 few TGTGCCTTCTCGACGACCGGGATTTTGGATCAGCCCCAGCATTTT CAFSTTGILDQPQHF
TRBD1 TRBJ1-2 TRBV6-2/TRBV6-3 - TGTGCCAGCAGTTACTCGAGGGGGACAGGGGGAGGCTACACCTTC CASSYSRGTGGGYTF
- TRBJ1-1 TRBV2 - TGTGCCAAATCCCCCCCTTTTAGCACTGAAGCTTTCTTT CAKSPPFSTEAFF
TRBD1 TRBJ1-2 TRBV5-1 - TGCGCCAGCAGCTTGGGCAGGGACAGTAACTATGGCTACACCTTC CASSLGRDSNYGYTF
TRBD2 TRBJ2-5 TRBV11-2 once TGTGCCAGCAGCTCTGGACTAGCCCAAGAGACCCAGTACTTC CASSSGLAQETQYF
- TRBJ1-2 TRBV25-1 - TGTGCCAGCAGTGACAGGGTCGGCTATGGCTACACCTTC CASSDRVGYGYTF
- TRBJ2-6 TRBV9 - TGTGCCAGCACTGAGGTGGCGGCTGGGGCCAACGTCCTGACTTTC CASTEVAAGANVLTF
- TRBJ1-6 TRBV6-6 - TGTGCCAGCTTACGACAACAGGTCCCATATAATTCACCCCTCCACTTT CASLRQQVPYNSPLHF
TRBD1 TRBJ1-5 TRBV6-5 - TGTGCCAGCAGGCCACAGGGGAACAGCAATCAGCCCCAGCATTTT CASRPQGNSNQPQHF
- TRBJ2-5 TRBV5-4 - TGTGCCAGCAGGCCTACTAGAGACCAAGAGACCCAGTACTTC CASRPTRDQETQYF
- TRBJ2-7 TRBV6-5 once TGTGCCACTCAGGGGATCTACGAGCAGTACTTC CATQGIYEQYF
TRBD1 TRBJ2-7 TRBV5-5 - TGTGCCAGCAGCTTGACAGGGGTCTACGAGCAGTACTTC CASSLTGVYEQYF
- TRBJ1-4 TRBV9 - TGTGCCAGCAGCTCCTACAGGGCAACTAATGAAAAACTGTTTTTT CASSSYRATNEKLFF
- TRBJ1-1 TRBV2 once TGTGCCAGCAGTGAACCGGGTGAAGCTTTCTTT CASSEPGEAFF
TRBD2 TRBJ2-3 TRBV29-1 - TGCAGTTCGACTAGCGGGGGGGCTCCAGATACGCAGTATTTT CSSTSGGAPDTQYF
- TRBJ1-1 TRBV7-2 few TGTGCCAGCAGCCCCGAGATGGGGAGGACTGAAGCTTTCTTT CASSPEMGRTEAFF
- TRBJ2-3 TRBV7-3 few TGTGCCAGCAGCCCGTCGGTAGTGGATACGCAGTATTTT CASSPSVVDTQYF
- TRBJ2-7 TRBV27 - TGTGCCAGCAGTTTTGCCAGCTCCTACGAGCAGTACTTC CASSFASSYEQYF
TRBD1 TRBJ1-3 TRBV2 - TGTGCCAGCATTCACGACAGGGACGGAAACACCATATATTTT CASIHDRDGNTIYF
- TRBJ1-1 TRBV24-1 - TGTGCCACCAGTTACAGAGCGAACACTGAAGCTTTCTTT CATSYRANTEAFF